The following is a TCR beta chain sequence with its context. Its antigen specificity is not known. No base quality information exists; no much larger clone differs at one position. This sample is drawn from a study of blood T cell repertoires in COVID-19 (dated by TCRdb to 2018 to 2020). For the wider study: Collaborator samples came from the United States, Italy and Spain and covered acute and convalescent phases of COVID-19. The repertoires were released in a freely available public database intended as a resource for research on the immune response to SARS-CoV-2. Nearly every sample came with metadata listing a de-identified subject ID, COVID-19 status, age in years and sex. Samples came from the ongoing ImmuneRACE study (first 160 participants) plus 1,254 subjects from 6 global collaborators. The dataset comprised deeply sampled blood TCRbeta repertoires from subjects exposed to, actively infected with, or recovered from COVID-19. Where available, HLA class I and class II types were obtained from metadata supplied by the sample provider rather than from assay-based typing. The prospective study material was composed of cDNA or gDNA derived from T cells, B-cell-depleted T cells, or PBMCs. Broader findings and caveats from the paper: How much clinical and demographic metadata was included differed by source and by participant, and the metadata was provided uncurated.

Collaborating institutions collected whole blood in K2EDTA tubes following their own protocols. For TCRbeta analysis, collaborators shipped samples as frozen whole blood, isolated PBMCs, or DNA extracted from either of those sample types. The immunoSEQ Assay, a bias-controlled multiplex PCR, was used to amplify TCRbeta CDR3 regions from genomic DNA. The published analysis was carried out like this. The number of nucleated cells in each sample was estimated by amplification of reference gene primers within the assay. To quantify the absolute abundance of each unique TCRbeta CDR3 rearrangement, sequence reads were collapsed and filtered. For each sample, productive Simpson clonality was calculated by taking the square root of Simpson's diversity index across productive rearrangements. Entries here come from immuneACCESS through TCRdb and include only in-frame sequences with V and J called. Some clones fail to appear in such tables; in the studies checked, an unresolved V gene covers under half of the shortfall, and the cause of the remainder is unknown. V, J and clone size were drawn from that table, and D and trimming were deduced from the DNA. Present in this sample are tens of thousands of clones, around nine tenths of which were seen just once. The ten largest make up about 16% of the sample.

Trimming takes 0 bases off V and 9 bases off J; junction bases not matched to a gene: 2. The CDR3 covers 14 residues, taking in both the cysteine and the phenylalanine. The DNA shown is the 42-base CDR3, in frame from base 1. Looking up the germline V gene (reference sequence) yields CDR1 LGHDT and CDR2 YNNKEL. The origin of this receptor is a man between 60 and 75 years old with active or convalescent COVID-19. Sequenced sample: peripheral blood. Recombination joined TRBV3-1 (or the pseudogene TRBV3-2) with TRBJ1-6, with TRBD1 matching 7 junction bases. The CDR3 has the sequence CASSQEGGGSPLHF. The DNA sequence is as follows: TGTGCCAGCAGCCAAGAAGGGGGCGGTTCACCCCTCCACTTT.